The source of this TCR beta chain is a study of tumor-infiltrating lymphocytes in primary liver carcinoma. Germline DNA was also extracted, with blood RNA taken from unsorted whole blood. A single count supports this clonotype. The CDR3 has 12 residues. Germline V gene sequence: CDR1 MDHEN, CDR2 SYDVKM. Trimming removed 3 bases from V and 6 bases from J, with 5 bases in between. The authors made TCR beta cDNA from about 500 ng total RNA with a constant-region primer. Libraries of TCR beta came from three nested multiplex PCR rounds with slightly modified ARM-PCR. Primers for the first two PCR rounds were TRBV1-TRBV30 forward primers and a C-beta reverse primer (10 cycles per round). Each CDR3 protein gets one entry after TCRdb re-called the multiplex PCR reads with MiXCR. This repertoire shows approximately 330,000 distinct CDR3 sequences, about two thirds found once; its top ten account for 6.5%.

The source material was peripheral blood. This TCR came from a man aged 35-49 years with primary liver carcinoma and hepatitis B virus infection. The chain couples TRBV28 to TRBJ2-2; D is undetermined. In nucleotides, the CDR3 is TGTGCCAGCAGTTTGATGCCCGGGGAGCTGTTTTTT. This sequence encodes CASSLMPGELFF.